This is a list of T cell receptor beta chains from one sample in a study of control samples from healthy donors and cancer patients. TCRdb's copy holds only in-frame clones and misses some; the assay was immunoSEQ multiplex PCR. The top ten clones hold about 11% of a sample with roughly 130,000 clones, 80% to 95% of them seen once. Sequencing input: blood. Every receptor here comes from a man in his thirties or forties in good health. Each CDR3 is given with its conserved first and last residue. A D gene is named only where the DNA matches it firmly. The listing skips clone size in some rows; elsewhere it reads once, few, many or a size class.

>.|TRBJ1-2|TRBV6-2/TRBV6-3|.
TGTGCCAGCAGTTACTCCGAAGCTAACTATGGCTACACCTTC
CASSYSEANYGYTF
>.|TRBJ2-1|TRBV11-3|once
TGTGCCAGCGAAGAGTCCCAGGGGCCCGGTCCTTTATACAATGAGCAGTTCTTC
CASEESQGPGPLYNEQFF
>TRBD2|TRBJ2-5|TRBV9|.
TGTGCCAGCAGCGTAGCTCCAGCGGGAGGTGCAGAGACCCAGTACTTC
CASSVAPAGGAETQYF
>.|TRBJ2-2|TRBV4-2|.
TGTGCCAGCAGCTCGGGGGGCAGATCTAAGAACACCGGGGAGCTGTTTTTT
CASSSGGRSKNTGELFF
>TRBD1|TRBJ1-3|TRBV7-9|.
TGTGCCAGCACACGACAGGGGGCACTCGGAAACACCATATATTTT
CASTRQGALGNTIYF
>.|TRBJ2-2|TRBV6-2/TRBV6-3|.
TGTGCCAGCAGTTACATAGGCGAAACCGGGGAGCTGTTTTTT
CASSYIGETGELFF
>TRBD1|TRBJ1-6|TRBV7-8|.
TGTGCCAGCAGCTTAGTCGGGCCGCAGGGGGGGTTAGTTTCACCCCTCCACTTT
CASSLVGPQGGLVSPLHF
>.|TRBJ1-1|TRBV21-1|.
TGTGCCAGCAACACAAATCAGGTGGAGACGGAGAACACTGAAGCTTTCTTT
CASNTNQVETENTEAFF
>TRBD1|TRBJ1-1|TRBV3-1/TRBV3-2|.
TGTGCCAGCAGCCAAGTGGCAGGCCAGACAGGGCGGCCTTTCTTT
CASSQVAGQTGRPFF
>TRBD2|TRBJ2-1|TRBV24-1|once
TGTGCCACCAGTGATCGGAGCGGGAGGGCCGATGAGCAGTTCTTC
CATSDRSGRADEQFF
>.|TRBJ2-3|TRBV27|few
.
CASSSSGPTDTQYF
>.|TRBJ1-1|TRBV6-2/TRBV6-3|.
TGTGCCAGCAGTTTGGGGAAGGGGCGGAACACTGAAGCTTTCTTT
CASSLGKGRNTEAFF
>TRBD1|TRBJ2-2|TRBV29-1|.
TGCAGCGTTGGGGACAGGGGGAGCACGAACACCGGGGAGCTGTTTTTT
CSVGDRGSTNTGELFF
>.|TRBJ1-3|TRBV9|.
TGTGCCAGCAGCGCTACCGGGACCCTCGGAAACACCATATATTTT
CASSATGTLGNTIYF
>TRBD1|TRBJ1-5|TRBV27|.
TGTGCCAGCAGTTTCCGACAGGGTGGCAATCAGCCCCAGCATTTT
CASSFRQGGNQPQHF
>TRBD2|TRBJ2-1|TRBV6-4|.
TGTGCCAGCAGTGATATAGCGGGAGGGCCTAGCAATGAGCAGTTCTTC
CASSDIAGGPSNEQFF
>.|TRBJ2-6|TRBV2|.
TGTGCCAGCAGTGAATCAGAGATTTCTGGGGCCAACGTCCTGACTTTC
CASSESEISGANVLTF